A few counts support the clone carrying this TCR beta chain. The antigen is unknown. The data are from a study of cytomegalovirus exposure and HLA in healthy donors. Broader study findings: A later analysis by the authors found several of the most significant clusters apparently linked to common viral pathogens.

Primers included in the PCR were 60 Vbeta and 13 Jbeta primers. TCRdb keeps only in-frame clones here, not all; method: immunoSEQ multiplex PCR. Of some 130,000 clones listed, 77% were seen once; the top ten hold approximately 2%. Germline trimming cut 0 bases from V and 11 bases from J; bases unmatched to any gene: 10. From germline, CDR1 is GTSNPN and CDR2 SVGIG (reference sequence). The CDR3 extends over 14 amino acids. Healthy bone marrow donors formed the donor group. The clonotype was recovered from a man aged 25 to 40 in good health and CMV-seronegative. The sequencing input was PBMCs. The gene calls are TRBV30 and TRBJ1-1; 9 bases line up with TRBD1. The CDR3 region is CAWSVMGQGYRAFF. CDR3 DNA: TGTGCCTGGAGTGTAATGGGACAGGGTTATCGGGCTTTCTTT.